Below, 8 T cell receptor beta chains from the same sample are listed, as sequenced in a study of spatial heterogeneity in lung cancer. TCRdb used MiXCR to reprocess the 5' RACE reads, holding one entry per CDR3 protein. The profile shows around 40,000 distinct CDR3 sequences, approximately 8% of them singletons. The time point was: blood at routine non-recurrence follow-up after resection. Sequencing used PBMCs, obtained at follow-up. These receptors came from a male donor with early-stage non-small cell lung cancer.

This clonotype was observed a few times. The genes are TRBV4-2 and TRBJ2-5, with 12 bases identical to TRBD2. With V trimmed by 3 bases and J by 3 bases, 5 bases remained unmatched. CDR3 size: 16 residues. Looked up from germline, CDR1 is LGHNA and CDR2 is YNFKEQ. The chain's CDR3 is CASSQAWTSGEETQYF. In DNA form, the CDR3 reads TGTGCCAGCAGCCAGGCCTGGACTAGCGGGGAAGAGACCCAGTACTTC.

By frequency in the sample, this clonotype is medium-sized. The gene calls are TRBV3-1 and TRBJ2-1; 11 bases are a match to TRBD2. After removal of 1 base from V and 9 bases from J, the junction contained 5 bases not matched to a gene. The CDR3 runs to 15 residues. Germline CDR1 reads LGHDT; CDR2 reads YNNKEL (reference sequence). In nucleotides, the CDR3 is TGTGCCAGCAGCCAAGCTAGCGGGGGGCCTATTGAGCAGTTCTTC. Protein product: CASSQASGGPIEQFF.

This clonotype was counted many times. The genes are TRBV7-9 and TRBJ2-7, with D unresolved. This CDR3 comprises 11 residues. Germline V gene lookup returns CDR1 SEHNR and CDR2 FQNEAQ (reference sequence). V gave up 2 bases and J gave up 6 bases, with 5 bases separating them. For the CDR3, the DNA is TGTGCCAGCAGCTTATATGGCGAGCAGTACTTC. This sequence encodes CASSLYGEQYF. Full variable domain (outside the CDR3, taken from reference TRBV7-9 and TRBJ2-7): DTGVSQNPRHKITKRGQNVTFRCDPISEHNRLYWYRQTLGQGPEFLTYFQNEAQLEKSRLLSDRFSAERPKGSFSTLEIQRTEQGDSAMYLCASSLYGEQYFGPGTRLTVT.

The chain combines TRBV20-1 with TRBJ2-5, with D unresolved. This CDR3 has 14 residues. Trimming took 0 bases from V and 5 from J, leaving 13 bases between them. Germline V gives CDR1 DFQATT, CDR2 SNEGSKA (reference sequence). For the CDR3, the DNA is TGCAGTGCTAGAGAACCACGCGGTGCCGAGACCCAGTACTTC. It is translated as CSAREPRGAETQYF.

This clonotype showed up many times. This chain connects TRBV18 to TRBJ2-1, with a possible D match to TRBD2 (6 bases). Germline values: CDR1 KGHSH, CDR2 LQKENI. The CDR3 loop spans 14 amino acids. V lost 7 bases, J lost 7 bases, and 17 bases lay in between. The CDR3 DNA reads TGTGCCAGCTTCCTCTCGACGGGGGAGAATGAGCAGTTCTTC. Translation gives CASFLSTGENEQFF.

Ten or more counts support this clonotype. The CDR3 spells CASSPPASGNTIYF. As DNA, the CDR3 is TGTGCCAGCAGCCCCCCTGCCTCTGGAAACACCATATATTTT. The chain joins TRBV12-3 or TRBV12-4 to TRBJ1-3; D is ambiguous. This CDR3 contains 14 residues. Deletions cut 6 bases from V and 0 bases from J, with 9 bases between.

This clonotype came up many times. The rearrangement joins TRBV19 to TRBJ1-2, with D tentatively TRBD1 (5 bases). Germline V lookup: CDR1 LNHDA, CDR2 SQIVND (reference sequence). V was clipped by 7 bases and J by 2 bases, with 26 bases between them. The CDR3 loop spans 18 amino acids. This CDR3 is CASTPHGQGAYLNYGYTF. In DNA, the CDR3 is TGTGCCAGTACTCCTCATGGGCAGGGCGCGTATCTCAACTATGGCTACACCTTC.

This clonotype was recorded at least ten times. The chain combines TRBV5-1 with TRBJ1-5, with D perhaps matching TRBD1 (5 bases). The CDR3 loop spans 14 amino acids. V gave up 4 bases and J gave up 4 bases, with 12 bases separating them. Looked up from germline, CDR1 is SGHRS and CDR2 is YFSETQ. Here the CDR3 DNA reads TGCGCCAGCAGCCCCGGGACGGGAAATCAGCCCCAGCATTTT. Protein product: CASSPGTGNQPQHF.